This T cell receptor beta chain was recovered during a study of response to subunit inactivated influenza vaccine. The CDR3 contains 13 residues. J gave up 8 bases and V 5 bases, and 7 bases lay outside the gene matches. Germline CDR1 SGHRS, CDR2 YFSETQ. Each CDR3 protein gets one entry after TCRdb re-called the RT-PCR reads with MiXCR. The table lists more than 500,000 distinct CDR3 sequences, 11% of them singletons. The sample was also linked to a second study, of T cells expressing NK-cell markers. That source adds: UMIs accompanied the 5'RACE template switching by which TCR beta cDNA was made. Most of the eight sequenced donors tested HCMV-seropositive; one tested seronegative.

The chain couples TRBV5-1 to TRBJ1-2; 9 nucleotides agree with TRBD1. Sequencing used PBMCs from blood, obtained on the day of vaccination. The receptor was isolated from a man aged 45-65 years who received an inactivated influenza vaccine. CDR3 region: CASRTGQGSGYTF. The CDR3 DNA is TGCGCCAGCAGAACAGGACAGGGGAGCGGCTACACCTTC.